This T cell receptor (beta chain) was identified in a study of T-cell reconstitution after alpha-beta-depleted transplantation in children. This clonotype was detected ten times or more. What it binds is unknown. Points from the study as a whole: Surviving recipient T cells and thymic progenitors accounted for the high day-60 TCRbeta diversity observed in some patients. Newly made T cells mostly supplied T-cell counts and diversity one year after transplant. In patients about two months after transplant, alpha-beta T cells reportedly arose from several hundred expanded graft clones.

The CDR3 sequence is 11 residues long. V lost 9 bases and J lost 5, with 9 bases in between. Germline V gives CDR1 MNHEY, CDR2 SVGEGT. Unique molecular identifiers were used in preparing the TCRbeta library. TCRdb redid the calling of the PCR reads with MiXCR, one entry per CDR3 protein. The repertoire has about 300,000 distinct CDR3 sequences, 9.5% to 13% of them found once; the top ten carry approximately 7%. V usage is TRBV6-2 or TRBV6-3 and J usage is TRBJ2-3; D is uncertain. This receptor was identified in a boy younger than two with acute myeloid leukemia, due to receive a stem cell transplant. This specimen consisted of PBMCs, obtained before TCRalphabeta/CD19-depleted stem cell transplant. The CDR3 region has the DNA TGTGCCAGTTTGCGTGGAGATACGCAGTATTTT. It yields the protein CASLRGDTQYF.